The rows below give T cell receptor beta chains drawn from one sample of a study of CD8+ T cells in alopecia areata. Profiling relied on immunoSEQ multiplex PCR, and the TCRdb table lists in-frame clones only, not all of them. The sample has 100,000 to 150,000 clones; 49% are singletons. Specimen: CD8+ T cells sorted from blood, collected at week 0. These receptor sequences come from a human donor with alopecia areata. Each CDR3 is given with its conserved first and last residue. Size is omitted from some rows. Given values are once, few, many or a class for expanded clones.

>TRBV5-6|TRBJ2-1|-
CASSLGLAGPYNEQFF
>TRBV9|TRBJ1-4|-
CASSGLMGDHEKLFF
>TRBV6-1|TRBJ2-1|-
CASSENTEQFF
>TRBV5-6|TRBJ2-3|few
CASSHSSAGTQYF
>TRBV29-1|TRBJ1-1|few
CSQRGTGEAFF
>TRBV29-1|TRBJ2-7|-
CSVDNAYEQYF
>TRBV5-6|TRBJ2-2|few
CASSLVPENTGELFF
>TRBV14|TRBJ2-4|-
CASSQHPRGQKYF
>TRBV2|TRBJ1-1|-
CASSVSRDRGNTEAFF
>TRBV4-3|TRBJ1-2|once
CASSQGGGRVGYTF
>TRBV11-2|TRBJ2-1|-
CASSLGTGFEQFF
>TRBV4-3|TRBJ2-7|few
CASSQDPGGYEQYF
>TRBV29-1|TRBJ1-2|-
CSVAGTDNYGYTF
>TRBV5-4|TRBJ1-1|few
CASSRGGGTEAFF
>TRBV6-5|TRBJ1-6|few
CASSLGHGSYNSPLHF
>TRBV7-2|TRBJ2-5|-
CASSYLRSRGGETQYF
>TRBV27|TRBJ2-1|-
CASSLSLDLLDEQFF
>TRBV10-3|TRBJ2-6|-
CATTPTRGSGANVLTF
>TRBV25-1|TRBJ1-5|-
CASSEPGQPQHF
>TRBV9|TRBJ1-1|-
CASSPGTEAFF
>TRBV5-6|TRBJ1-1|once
CASSRTVNTEAFF
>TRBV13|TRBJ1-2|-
CASSLPGIDGYTF
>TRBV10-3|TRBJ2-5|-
CAISESGGEETQYF
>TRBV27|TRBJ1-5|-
CASQPYISNQPQHF
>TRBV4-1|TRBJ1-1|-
CASSPGQGFTEAFF
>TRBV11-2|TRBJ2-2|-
CASTRVWGATGGELFF